This T cell receptor (beta chain) appears in the sequencing data of a study of shared clonotypes between healthy human individuals. Study-level information: Each donor contributed plates that comprised three CD4 naive, three CD4 memory, two CD8 naive and one CD8 memory. Points from the study as a whole: Among the subsets, naive ones generally showed larger estimated richness than memory ones. Donor clonotype sharing was expected to depend on sequencing depth.

This CDR3 region has 16 residues. Looked up from germline, CDR1 is MGHRA and CDR2 is YSYEKL. Assay used: immunoSEQ multiplex PCR; TCRdb lists only in-frame clones, some missing. The sample holds millions of clones, 95% seen once. On this clone itself: Its antigen is not identified. The junction shows a germline mismatch at one end, possibly a read error. Other DNA sequences in this sample translate to the same CDR3.

This TCR derives from a man between 18 and 35 years old in good health. The sample was naive CD4+ T cells sorted from blood. Subset denoted: CD45RA+ positively selected. The gene calls are TRBV4-1 and TRBJ1-2; possibly TRBD1 for D (6 bases). The CDR3 protein is CASSQARTDNGYGYTF. The CDR3 coding sequence is TGCGCCAGCAGCCAGGCACGGACAGACAACGGCTATGGCTACACTTTC.